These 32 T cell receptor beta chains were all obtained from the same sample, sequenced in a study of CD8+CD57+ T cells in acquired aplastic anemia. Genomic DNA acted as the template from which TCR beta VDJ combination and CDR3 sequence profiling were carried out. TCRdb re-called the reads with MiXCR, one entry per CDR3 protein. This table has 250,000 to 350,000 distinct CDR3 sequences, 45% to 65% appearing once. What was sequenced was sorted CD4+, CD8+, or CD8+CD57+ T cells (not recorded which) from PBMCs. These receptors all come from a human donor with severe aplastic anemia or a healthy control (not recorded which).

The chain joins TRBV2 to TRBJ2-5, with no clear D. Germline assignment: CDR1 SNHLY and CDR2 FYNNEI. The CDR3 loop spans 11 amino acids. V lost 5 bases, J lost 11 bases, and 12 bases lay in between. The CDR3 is CASSLKVEQYF. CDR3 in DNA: TGTGCCAGCAGTCTAAAGGTGGAGCAGTACTTC.

CDR3 nucleotide sequence: TGTGCCAGCAGCTTACCACGGGACACCGGCTACACCTTC. Protein product: CASSLPRDTGYTF. This chain connects TRBV7-3 to TRBJ1-2; a weak D match, TRBD1 (6 bases). V was pared by 2 bases and J by 8 bases, with 12 bases between. Germline V lookup: CDR1 SGHTA, CDR2 FQGTGA. The CDR3 runs to 13 residues.

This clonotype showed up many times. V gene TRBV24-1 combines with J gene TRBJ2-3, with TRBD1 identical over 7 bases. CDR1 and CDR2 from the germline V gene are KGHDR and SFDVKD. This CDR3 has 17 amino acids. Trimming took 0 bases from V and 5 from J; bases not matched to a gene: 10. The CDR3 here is CATSDLGLRGQGDTQYF. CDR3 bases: TGTGCCACCAGTGATTTGGGGCTTAGGGGGCAAGGAGATACGCAGTATTTT.

CDR3 nucleotide sequence: TGTGCCAGCAGCCGAAAGGCAGGGATCTATGGCTACACCTTC. Translating gives CASSRKAGIYGYTF. The chain has TRBV6-1 and TRBJ1-2, with D maybe TRBD1 (5 bases). Trimming pared 6 bases from V and 4 bases from J, leaving 15 bases between. CDR1 is MNHNS, CDR2 SASEGT, per germline. The CDR3 totals 14 residues.

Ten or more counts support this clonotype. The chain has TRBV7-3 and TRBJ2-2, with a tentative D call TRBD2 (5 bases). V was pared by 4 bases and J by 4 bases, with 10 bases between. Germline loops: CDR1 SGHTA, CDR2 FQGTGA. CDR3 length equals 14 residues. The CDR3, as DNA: TGTGCCAGCAGCTCTGGACTGGGCACCGGGGAGCTGTTTTTT. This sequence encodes CASSSGLGTGELFF.

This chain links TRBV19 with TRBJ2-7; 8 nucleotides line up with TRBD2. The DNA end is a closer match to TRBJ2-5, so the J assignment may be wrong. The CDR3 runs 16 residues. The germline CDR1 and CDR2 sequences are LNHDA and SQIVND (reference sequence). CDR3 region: CASMGPGRASQETQYF. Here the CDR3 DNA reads TGTGCCAGTATGGGTCCCGGGAGGGCCTCCCAAGAGACCCAGTACTTC.

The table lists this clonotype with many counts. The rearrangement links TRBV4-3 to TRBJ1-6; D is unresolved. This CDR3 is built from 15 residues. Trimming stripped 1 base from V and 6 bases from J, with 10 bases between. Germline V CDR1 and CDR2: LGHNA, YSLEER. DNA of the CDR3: TGCGCCAGCAGCCAAGCGAGAAAATTTAATTCACCCCTCCACTTT. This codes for CASSQARKFNSPLHF.

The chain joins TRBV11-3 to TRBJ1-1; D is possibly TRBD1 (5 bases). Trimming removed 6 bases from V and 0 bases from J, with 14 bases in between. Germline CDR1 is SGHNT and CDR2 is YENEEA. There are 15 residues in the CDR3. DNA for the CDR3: TGTGCCAGCAGTCCCAGGACACTGCTGAACACTGAAGCTTTCTTT. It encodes CASSPRTLLNTEAFF.

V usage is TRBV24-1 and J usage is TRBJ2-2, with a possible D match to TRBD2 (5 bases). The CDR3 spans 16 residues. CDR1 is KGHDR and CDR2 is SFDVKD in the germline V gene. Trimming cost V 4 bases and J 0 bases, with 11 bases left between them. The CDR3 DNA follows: TGTGCCACCAGTGACGTGAGCGGATCGAACACCGGGGAGCTGTTTTTT. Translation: CATSDVSGSNTGELFF.

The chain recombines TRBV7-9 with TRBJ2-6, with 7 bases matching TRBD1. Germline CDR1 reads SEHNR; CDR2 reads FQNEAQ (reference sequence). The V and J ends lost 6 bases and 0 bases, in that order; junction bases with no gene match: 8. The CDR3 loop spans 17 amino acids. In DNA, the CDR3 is TGTGCCAGCAGGCCCGGGACAGTGACCTCTGGGGCCAACGTCCTGACTTTC. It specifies CASRPGTVTSGANVLTF.

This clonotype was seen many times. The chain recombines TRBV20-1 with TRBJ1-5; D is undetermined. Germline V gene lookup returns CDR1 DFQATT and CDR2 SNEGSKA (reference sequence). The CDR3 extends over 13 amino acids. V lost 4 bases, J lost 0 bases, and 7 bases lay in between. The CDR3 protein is CSANSPSNQPQHF. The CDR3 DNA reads TGCAGTGCTAATTCCCCTAGCAATCAGCCCCAGCATTTT.

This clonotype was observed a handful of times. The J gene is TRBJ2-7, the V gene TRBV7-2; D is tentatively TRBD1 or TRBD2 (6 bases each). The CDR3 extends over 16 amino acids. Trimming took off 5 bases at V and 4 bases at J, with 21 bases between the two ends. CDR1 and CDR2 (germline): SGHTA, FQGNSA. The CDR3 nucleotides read TGTGCCAGCAGCCAGGAAGGGGGGTTCCTACCGTACGAGCAGTACTTC. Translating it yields CASSQEGGFLPYEQYF. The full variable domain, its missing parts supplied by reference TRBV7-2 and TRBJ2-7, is GAGVSQSPSNKVTEKGKDVELRCDPISGHTALYWYRQSLGQGLEFLIYFQGNSAPDKSGLPSDRFSAERTGGSVSTLTIQRTQQEDSAVYLCASSQEGGFLPYEQYFGPGTRLTVT.

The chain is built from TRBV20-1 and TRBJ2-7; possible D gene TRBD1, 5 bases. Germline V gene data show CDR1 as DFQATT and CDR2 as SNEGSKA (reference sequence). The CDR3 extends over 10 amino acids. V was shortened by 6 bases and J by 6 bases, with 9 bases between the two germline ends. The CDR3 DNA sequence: TGCAGTGCCGGCAGGGCCGAGCAGTACTTC. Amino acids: CSAGRAEQYF.

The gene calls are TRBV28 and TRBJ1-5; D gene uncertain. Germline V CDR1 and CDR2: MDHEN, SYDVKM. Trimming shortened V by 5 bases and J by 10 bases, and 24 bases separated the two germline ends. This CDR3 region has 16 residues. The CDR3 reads CASSPNTGIYVGPQHF. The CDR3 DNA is TGTGCCAGCAGTCCGAACACCGGGATCTATGTGGGTCCCCAGCATTTT. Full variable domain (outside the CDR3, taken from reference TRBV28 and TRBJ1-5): DVKVTQSSRYLVKRTGEKVFLECVQDMDHENMFWYRQDPGLGLRLIYFSYDVKMKEKGDIPEGYSVSREKKERFSLILESASTNQTSMYLCASSPNTGIYVGPQHFGDGTRLSIL.

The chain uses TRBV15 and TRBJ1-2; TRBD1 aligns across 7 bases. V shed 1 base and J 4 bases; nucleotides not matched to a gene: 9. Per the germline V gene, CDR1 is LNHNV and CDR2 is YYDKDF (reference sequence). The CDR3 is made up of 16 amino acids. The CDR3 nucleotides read TGTGCCACCAGCAGAGGAACCGGGACAGTAGTCTATGGCTACACCTTC. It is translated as CATSRGTGTVVYGYTF.

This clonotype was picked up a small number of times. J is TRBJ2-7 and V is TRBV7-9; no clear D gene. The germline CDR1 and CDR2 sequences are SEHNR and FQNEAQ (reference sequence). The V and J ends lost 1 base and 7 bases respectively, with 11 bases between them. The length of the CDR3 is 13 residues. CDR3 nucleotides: TGTGCCAGCAGCTTAGAACCGAAAGGGGAGCAGTACTTC. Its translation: CASSLEPKGEQYF. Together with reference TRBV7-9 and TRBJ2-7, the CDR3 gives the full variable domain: DTGVSQNPRHKITKRGQNVTFRCDPISEHNRLYWYRQTLGQGPEFLTYFQNEAQLEKSRLLSDRFSAERPKGSFSTLEIQRTEQGDSAMYLCASSLEPKGEQYFGPGTRLTVT.

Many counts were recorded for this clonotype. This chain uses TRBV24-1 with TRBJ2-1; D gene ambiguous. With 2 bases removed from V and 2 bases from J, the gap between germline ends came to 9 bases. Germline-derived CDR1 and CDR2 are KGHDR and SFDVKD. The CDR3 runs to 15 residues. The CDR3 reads CATSDSQVPYNEQFF. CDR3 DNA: TGTGCCACCAGTGATTCCCAGGTCCCCTACAATGAGCAGTTCTTC.

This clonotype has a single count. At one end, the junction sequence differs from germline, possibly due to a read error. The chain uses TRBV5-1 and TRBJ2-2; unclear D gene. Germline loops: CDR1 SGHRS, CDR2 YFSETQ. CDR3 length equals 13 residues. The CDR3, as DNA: TGTGCCAGCAGCGTCCAAGGAAGGGGGGAGCTGTTTTTT. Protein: CASSVQGRGELFF.

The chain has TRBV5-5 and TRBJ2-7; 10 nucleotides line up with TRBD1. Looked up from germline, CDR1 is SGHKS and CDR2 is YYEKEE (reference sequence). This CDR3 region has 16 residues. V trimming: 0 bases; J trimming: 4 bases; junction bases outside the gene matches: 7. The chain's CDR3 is CASSLVLRQGAYEQYF. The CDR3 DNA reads TGTGCCAGCAGCTTGGTACTCCGACAGGGGGCGTACGAGCAGTACTTC.

For the CDR3, the DNA is TGTGCCAGCGGATCCACGTGGGATAGCAATCAGCCCCAGCATTTT. Translated, it gives CASGSTWDSNQPQHF. The genes are TRBV7-9 and TRBJ1-5; D uncertain. V was clipped by 8 bases and J by 0 bases, with 14 bases between them. The CDR3 loop spans 15 amino acids. Germline V gene data show CDR1 as SEHNR and CDR2 as FQNEAQ (reference sequence).

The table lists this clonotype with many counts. Here the CDR3 reads CASSRTKVPSVNSPLHF. The CDR3 region has the DNA TGTGCCAGCAGTAGAACCAAGGTCCCATCGGTTAATTCACCCCTCCACTTT. The rearrangement joins TRBV6-2 or TRBV6-3 to TRBJ1-6; D gene uncertain. The germline V gene has CDR1 MNHEY and CDR2 SVGEGT. The V and J ends lost 5 bases and 6 bases respectively, with 20 bases between them. The CDR3 has 17 amino acids.

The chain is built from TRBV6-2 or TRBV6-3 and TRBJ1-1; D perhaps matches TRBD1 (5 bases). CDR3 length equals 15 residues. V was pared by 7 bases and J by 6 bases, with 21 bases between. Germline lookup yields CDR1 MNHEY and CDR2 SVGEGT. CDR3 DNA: TGTGCCAGCACCAACGGGGGGGTTGGTATGGCTGAAGCTTTCTTT. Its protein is CASTNGGVGMAEAFF.

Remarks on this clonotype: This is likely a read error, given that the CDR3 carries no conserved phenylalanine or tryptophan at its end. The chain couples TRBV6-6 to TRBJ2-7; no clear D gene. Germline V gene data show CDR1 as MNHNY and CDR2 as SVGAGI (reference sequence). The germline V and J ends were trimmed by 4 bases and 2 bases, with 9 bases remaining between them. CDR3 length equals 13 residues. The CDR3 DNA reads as TGTGCCAGCAGTTCTGGCGGCACCTACGAGCAGTACTCC. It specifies CASSSGGTYEQYS.

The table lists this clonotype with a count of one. The CDR3 spells CSVEGLAGFYEQYF. DNA of the CDR3: TGCAGCGTTGAAGGCCTAGCGGGGTTCTACGAGCAGTACTTC. This rearrangement joins TRBV29-1 to TRBJ2-7; TRBD2 agrees at 9 bases. V shed 1 base and J 3 bases; nucleotides not matched to a gene: 4. The CDR3 runs 14 residues. Germline lookup yields CDR1 SQVTM and CDR2 ANQGSEA.

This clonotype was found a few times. The CDR3 DNA sequence: TGTGCCAGCAGCCTAAAAACAGGGTACGAGCAGTACTTC. It yields the protein CASSLKTGYEQYF. This chain connects TRBV7-8 to TRBJ2-7; D is possibly TRBD1 (6 bases). The CDR3 is 13 residues long. From germline, CDR1 is SGHVS and CDR2 FQNEAQ. V dropped 5 bases and J dropped 4 bases, with 12 bases sitting between them.

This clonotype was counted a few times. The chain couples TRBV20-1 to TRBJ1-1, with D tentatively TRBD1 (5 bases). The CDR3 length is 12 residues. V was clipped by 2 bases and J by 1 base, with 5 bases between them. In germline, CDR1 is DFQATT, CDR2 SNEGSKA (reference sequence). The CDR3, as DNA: TGCAGTGCTAGACAGGGGAACACTGAAGCTTTCTTT. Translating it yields CSARQGNTEAFF.

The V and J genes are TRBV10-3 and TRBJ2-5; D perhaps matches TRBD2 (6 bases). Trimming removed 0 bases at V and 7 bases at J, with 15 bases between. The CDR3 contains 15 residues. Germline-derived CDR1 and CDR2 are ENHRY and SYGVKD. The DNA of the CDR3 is TGTGCCATCAGTGAGTCGGGGGTCCTGGGGGGGACCCAGTACTTC. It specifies CAISESGVLGGTQYF.

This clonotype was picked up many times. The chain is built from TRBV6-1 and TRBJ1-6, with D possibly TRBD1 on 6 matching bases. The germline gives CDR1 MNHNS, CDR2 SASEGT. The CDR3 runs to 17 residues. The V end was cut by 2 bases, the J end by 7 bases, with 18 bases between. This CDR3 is CASSELGGAAWNSPLHF. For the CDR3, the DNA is TGTGCCAGCAGTGAACTTGGGGGCGCCGCGTGGAATTCACCCCTCCACTTT.

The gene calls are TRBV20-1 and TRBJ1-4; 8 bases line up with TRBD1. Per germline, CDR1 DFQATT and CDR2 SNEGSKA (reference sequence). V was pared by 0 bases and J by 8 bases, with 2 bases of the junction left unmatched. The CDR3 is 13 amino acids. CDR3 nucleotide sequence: TGCAGTGCTAGAGAAGGACAGGGCGAAAAACTGTTTTTT. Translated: CSAREGQGEKLFF.

In DNA form, the CDR3 reads TGTGCCAGCAGCCCCTCTTCTGACAGGACATACGAGCAGTACTTC. Protein sequence: CASSPSSDRTYEQYF. The chain links TRBV7-2 to TRBJ2-7; possibly TRBD1 for D (6 bases). V lost 5 bases and J lost 4, with 18 bases in between. Germline V gene sequence: CDR1 SGHTA, CDR2 FQGNSA. There are 15 residues in the CDR3.

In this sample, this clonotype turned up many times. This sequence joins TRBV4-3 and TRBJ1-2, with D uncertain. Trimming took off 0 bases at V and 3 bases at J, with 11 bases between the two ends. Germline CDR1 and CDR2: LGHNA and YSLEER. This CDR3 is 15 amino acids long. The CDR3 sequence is CASSQDPQLDYGYTF. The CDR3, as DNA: TGCGCCAGCAGCCAAGACCCTCAGCTAGACTATGGCTACACCTTC.

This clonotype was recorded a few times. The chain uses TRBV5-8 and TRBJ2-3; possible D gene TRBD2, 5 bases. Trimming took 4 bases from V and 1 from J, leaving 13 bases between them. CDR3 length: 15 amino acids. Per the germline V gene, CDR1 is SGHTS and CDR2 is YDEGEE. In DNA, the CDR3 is TGTGCCAGCAGCGATCGGACTGGGGGCACAGATACGCAGTATTTT. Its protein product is CASSDRTGGTDTQYF.